The rows below give T cell receptor beta chains drawn from one sample of a study of T-cell reconstitution after alpha-beta-depleted transplantation in children. Each CDR3 protein is one row after TCRdb ran MiXCR on the PCR reads. The sample lists around 600,000 distinct CDR3 sequences, roughly 17% occurring once. The material sequenced was PBMCs from the stem cell graft donor, taken from the stem cell graft. The receptors were gathered from a human donor who donated a stem cell graft to a child with acute myeloid leukemia. The CDR3 runs from the conserved cysteine through the conserved F or W. The D gene is left open where the match is weak. Clone size is stated in some rows and not others, as once, few, many or a class when expanded.

j_gene | d_gene | v_gene | len | abundance | CDR3aa | CDR3nt
TRBJ2-2 | TRBD1 | TRBV4-3 | 16 | many | CASSLRQGRDTGELFF | TGCGCCAGCAGTCTCCGACAGGGACGGGACACCGGGGAGCTGTTTTTT
TRBJ2-1 | . | TRBV18 | 15 | . | CASSPDQAEYNEQFF | TGTGCCAGCTCACCAGATCAGGCAGAGTACAATGAGCAGTTCTTC
TRBJ1-2 | . | TRBV25-1 | 14 | few | CASSESVGAYGYTF | TGTGCCAGCAGTGAATCCGTGGGCGCCTATGGCTACACCTTC
TRBJ2-4 | . | TRBV5-1 | 18 | . | CASSLDQGGGHSENIQYF | TGCGCCAGCAGCTTGGACCAGGGAGGGGGGCATAGCGAGAACATTCAGTACTTC
TRBJ1-1 | . | TRBV20-1 | 15 | many | CSVTRGDRYYTEAFF | TGCAGTGTCACTCGGGGAGACAGATATTACACTGAAGCTTTCTTT
TRBJ2-2 | . | TRBV7-2 | 13 | many | CASSSTPTGELFF | TGTGCCAGCAGCTCGACGCCAACCGGGGAGCTGTTTTTT
TRBJ2-7 | . | TRBV5-1 | 10 | many | CASSSYEQYF | TGTGCCAGCTCTTCCTACGAGCAGTACTTC
TRBJ2-3 | TRBD1 | TRBV20-1 | 18 | many | CSATGLLMDRGHTDTQYF | TGCAGTGCTACCGGTCTATTGATGGACAGGGGGCACACAGATACGCAGTATTTT
TRBJ2-2 | TRBD1 | TRBV9 | 15 | few | CASRQTGENTGELFF | TGTGCCAGCAGACAAACAGGGGAAAACACCGGGGAGCTGTTTTTT
TRBJ1-1 | . | TRBV5-1 | 13 | few | CASAGNLNTEAFF | TGCGCCAGCGCAGGGAATCTGAACACTGAAGCTTTCTTT
TRBJ1-6 | . | TRBV20-1 | 16 | . | CSARDQGQGGNSPLHF | TGCAGTGCTAGAGATCAGGGCCAGGGCGGGAATTCACCCCTCCACTTT
TRBJ1-1 | TRBD1 | TRBV7-9 | 16 | . | CASSSGQGRRNTEAFF | TGTGCCAGCAGCTCTGGACAGGGTCGGAGAAACACTGAAGCTTTCTTT
TRBJ2-2 | . | TRBV11-2 | 15 | few | CASSVELAHTGELFF | TGTGCCAGCAGCGTTGAACTAGCCCACACCGGGGAGCTGTTTTTT
TRBJ2-3 | . | TRBV20-1 | 13 | many | CSARNPSTDTQYF | TGCAGTGCTAGAAACCCGAGCACAGATACGCAGTATTTT
TRBJ1-2 | TRBD1 | TRBV7-9 | 15 | many | CASSSGTDFNYGYTF | TGTGCCAGCAGCTCCGGGACAGACTTTAACTATGGCTACACCTTC
TRBJ1-3 | . | TRBV5-1 | 14 | many | CASSLAGAGNTIYF | TGCGCCAGCAGCTTGGCTGGGGCTGGAAACACCATATATTTT
TRBJ2-5 | TRBD1 | TRBV3-1 | 17 | few | CATKKSDRGLFWETQYF | TGTGCCACCAAGAAATCGGACAGGGGTTTATTCTGGGAGACCCAGTACTTC
TRBJ1-5 | . | TRBV6-1 | 14 | few | CASSEAPGLWPQHF | TGTGCCAGCAGTGAAGCGCCGGGACTCTGGCCCCAGCATTTT
TRBJ2-1 | . | TRBV20-1 | 11 | many | CSARQDNEQFF | TGCAGTGCCCGACAGGACAATGAGCAGTTCTTC
TRBJ2-1 | TRBD2 | TRBV20-1 | 14 | many | CSAPGLAGRGEQFF | TGCAGTGCTCCGGGACTAGCGGGGCGGGGTGAGCAGTTCTTC